A single sample gave rise to the 2 T cell receptor beta chains below, sequenced in a study of T cell responses to AZD1222 COVID-19 vaccine. Repertoires were generated with immunoSEQ multiplex PCR, while TCRdb's copy carries only in-frame clones and drops some. The profile covers 90,000 to 120,000 clones, with about 90% appearing a single time and roughly 8.7% taken by the ten largest. Sequencing used peripheral blood, obtained 28 days after the second AZD1222 dose. These receptors all come from an adult who received the AZD1222 COVID-19 vaccine.

The genes are TRBV2 and TRBJ1-4, with D tentatively TRBD1 (5 bases). The CDR3 sequence is 15 residues long. The germline V gene has CDR1 SNHLY and CDR2 FYNNEI. V was clipped by 2 bases and J by 5 bases, with 12 bases between them. CDR3 in DNA: TGTGCCAGCAGTGAATTTGGGGGTTCCAATGAAAAACTGTTTTTT. Translated: CASSEFGGSNEKLFF.

The chain combines TRBV20-1 with TRBJ1-2; no clear D gene. Trimming took 3 bases from V and 3 from J, leaving 11 bases between them. In germline, CDR1 is DFQATT, CDR2 SNEGSKA (reference sequence). This CDR3 has 13 amino acids. In DNA, the CDR3 is TGCAGTGCTAGTGCTTTCCGAGACTATGGCTACACCTTC. Protein sequence: CSASAFRDYGYTF.